Following are 10 T cell receptor beta chains from one sample sequenced in a study of cytomegalovirus exposure and HLA in healthy donors. Researchers ran the PCR with 60 Vbeta and 13 Jbeta primers. Only in-frame clones appear in the TCRdb table, and some are missing; sequencing was by immunoSEQ multiplex PCR. The sample gives more than 95,000 clones, around 10% of which show up once; 5.5% to 7.5% is in the top ten. The sample comprised PBMCs. The receptors derive from a man in his forties in good health and CMV-seropositive.

The chain links TRBV4-3 to TRBJ1-4, with a tentative D call TRBD1 (5 bases). This CDR3 spans 15 amino acids. Germline values: CDR1 LGHNA, CDR2 YSLEER. Trimming removed 1 base from V and 3 bases from J, with 9 bases in between. This CDR3 is CASSQGGFSNEKLFF. CDR3 nucleotide sequence: TGCGCCAGCAGCCAAGGGGGCTTCTCTAATGAAAAACTGTTTTTT.

The chain joins TRBV20-1 to TRBJ2-7; possibly TRBD2 for D (5 bases). Germline-derived CDR1 and CDR2 are DFQATT and SNEGSKA (reference sequence). V was pared by 6 bases and J by 2 bases, with 8 bases between. This CDR3 spans 11 amino acids. CDR3 in amino acids: CSASAAYEQYF. In DNA, the CDR3 is TGCAGTGCCTCAGCGGCCTACGAGCAGTACTTC.

This clone occurred a few times. The gene calls are TRBV7-2 and TRBJ1-5; D possibly corresponds to TRBD1 (6 bases). The length of the CDR3 is 15 residues. Per germline, CDR1 SGHTA and CDR2 FQGNSA. V lost 3 bases and J lost 3, with 12 bases in between. CDR3 in DNA: TGTGCCAGCAGCTTTACGGGGGGCAACAATCAGCCCCAGCATTTT. Protein sequence: CASSFTGGNNQPQHF.

The table lists this clone with many counts. The V and J genes are TRBV9 and TRBJ1-4; unclear D gene. Trimming removed 0 bases from V and 0 bases from J, with 9 bases in between. Germline lookup yields CDR1 SGDLS and CDR2 YYNGEE. The CDR3 spans 16 residues. The CDR3 sequence is CASSVATGTTNEKLFF. Written as DNA, the CDR3 is TGTGCCAGCAGCGTAGCTACGGGGACAACTAATGAAAAACTGTTTTTT.

This clone was seen more than once but under ten times. The chain has TRBV27 and TRBJ2-2; TRBD2 might be the D (5 bases). V lost 5 bases, J lost 6 bases, and 16 bases lay in between. Germline CDR1 MNHEY, CDR2 SMNVEV (reference sequence). This CDR3 contains 15 residues. The CDR3: CASSPLTRTAGELFF. CDR3 sequence (DNA): TGTGCCAGCAGTCCCCTTACTCGGACTGCCGGGGAGCTGTTTTTT.

This clone was seen a few times. The V and J genes are TRBV4-1 and TRBJ1-3; D remains ambiguous. Germline values: CDR1 MGHRA, CDR2 YSYEKL. Trimming removed 5 bases from V and 1 base from J, with 12 bases in between. The CDR3 runs to 15 residues. CDR3 amino acids: CASSTLTYSGNTIYF. CDR3 DNA sequence: TGCGCCAGCAGCACCCTGACATATTCTGGAAACACCATATATTTT.

This chain joins TRBV10-2 and TRBJ2-7; D possibly corresponds to TRBD2 (6 bases). There are 14 residues in the CDR3. V was cut by 1 base and J by 5 bases, with 12 bases left in between. Germline assignment: CDR1 WSHSY and CDR2 SAAADI. The CDR3, as DNA: TGCGCCAGCAGTGAGTGGAGGGGAACCCACGAGCAGTACTTC. This gives the protein CASSEWRGTHEQYF.

This clone appeared a few times. The J gene is TRBJ1-2, the V gene TRBV27, with 8 nucleotides matching TRBD1. V gave up 4 bases and J gave up 2 bases; unmatched junction bases: 3. Germline V gene data show CDR1 as MNHEY and CDR2 as SMNVEV (reference sequence). CDR3 length: 14 residues. The CDR3 here is CASSSWDRNYGYTF. DNA of the CDR3: TGTGCCAGCAGTTCCTGGGACAGGAACTATGGCTACACCTTC.

This clone was seen only a few times. The chain recombines TRBV19 with TRBJ1-2, with a tentative D call TRBD1 (6 bases). Deletions cut 5 bases from V and 4 bases from J, with 14 bases between. Germline CDR1 and CDR2: LNHDA and SQIVND (reference sequence). This CDR3 contains 14 residues. The CDR3 reads CASSLLQGSYGYTF. CDR3 in DNA: TGTGCCAGTAGTCTATTACAGGGAAGCTATGGCTACACCTTC.

This clone was picked up a small number of times. The chain recombines TRBV7-6 with TRBJ2-5; 11 bases align to TRBD2. V shed 3 bases and J 5 bases; nucleotides not matched to a gene: 8. Looked up from germline, CDR1 is SGHVS and CDR2 is FNYEAQ. The CDR3 runs 16 residues. Written as DNA, the CDR3 is TGTGCCAGCAGCTTGGGACTAGCGGAACGTCGGGAGACCCAGTACTTC. This codes for CASSLGLAERRETQYF.